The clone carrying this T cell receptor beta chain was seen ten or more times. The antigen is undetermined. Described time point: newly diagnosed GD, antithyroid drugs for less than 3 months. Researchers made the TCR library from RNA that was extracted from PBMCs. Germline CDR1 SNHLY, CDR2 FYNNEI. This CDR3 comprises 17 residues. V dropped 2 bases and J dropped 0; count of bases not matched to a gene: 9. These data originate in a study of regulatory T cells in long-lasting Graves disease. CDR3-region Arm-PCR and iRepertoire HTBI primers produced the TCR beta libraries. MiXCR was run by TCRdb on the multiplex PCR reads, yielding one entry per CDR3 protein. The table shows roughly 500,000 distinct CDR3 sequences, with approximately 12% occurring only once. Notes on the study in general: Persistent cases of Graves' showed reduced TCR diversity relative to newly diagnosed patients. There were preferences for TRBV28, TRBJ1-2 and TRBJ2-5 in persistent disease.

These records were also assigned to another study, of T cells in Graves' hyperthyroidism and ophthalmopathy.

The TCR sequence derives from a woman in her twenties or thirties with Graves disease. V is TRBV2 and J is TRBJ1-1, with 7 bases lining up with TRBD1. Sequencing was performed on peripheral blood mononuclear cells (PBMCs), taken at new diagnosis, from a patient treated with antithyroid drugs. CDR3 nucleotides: TGTGCCAGCAGTGAACGGGACAGAGGGATTCTGAACACTGAAGCTTTCTTT. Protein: CASSERDRGILNTEAFF.